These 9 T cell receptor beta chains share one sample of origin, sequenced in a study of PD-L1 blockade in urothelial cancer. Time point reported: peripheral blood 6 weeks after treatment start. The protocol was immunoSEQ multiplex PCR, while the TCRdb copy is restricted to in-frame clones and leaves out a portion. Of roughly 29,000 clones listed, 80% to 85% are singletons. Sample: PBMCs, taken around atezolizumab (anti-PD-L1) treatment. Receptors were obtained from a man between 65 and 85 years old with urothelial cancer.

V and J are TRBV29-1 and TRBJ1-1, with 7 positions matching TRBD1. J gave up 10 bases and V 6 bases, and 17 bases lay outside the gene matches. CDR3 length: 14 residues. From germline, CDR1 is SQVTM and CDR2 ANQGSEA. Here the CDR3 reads CSVPKADRTGGAFF. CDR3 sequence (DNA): TGCAGCGTCCCAAAGGCGGACAGGACTGGGGGAGCTTTCTTT.

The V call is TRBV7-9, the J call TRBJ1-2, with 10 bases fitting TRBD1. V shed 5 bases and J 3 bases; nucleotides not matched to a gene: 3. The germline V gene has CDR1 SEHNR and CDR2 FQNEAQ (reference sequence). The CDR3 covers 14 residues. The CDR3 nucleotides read TGTGCCAGCAGCCCCGGGACAGGGGACTATGGCTACACCTTC. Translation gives CASSPGTGDYGYTF.

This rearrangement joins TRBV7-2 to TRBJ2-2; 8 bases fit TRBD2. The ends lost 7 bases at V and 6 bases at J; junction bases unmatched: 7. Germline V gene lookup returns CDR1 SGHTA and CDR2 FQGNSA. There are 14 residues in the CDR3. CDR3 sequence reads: CASKAGVSPGELFF. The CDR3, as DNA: TGTGCCAGCAAAGCGGGAGTTTCCCCCGGGGAGCTGTTTTTT.

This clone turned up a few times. CDR3 nucleotide sequence: TGTGCCAGCAGTTACTCCGAGGATTACTCCTACGAGCAGTACTTC. It codes for CASSYSEDYSYEQYF. The rearrangement uses TRBV6-5 and TRBJ2-7, with D unresolved. Germline-derived CDR1 and CDR2 are MNHEY and SVGAGI. CDR3 size: 15 residues. V was trimmed by 0 bases and J by 0 bases, leaving 9 bases between them.

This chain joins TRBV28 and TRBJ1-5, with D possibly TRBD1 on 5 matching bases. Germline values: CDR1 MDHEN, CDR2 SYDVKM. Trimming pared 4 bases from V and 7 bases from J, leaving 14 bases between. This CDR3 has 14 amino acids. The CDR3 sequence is CASSSLLGEQPQHF. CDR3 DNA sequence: TGTGCCAGCAGTTCCCTCCTAGGGGAACAGCCCCAGCATTTT. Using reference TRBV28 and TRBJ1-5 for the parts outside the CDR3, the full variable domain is DVKVTQSSRYLVKRTGEKVFLECVQDMDHENMFWYRQDPGLGLRLIYFSYDVKMKEKGDIPEGYSVSREKKERFSLILESASTNQTSMYLCASSSLLGEQPQHFGDGTRLSIL.

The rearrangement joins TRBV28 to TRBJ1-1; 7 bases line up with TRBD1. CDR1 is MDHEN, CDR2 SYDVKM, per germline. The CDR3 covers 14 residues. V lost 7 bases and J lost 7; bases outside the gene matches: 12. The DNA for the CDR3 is TGTGCCAGCACCGAGCGGGCCAGGGGGTATGAAGCTTTCTTT. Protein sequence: CASTERARGYEAFF.

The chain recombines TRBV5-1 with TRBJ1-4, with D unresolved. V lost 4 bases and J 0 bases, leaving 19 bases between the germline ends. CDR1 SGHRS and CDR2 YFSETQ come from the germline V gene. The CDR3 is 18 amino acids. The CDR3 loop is CASSQRGRPTATNEKLFF. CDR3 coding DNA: TGCGCCAGCAGCCAACGTGGGCGACCCACCGCAACTAATGAAAAACTGTTTTTT.

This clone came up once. DNA for the CDR3: TGTGCCAGCAGCTTAGCTTTTGGCAGGGATGGGACCAAAAACATTCAGTACTTC. Protein product: CASSLAFGRDGTKNIQYF. The gene calls are TRBV7-8 and TRBJ2-4, with D possibly TRBD1 on 5 matching bases. V was pared by 0 bases and J by 2 bases, with 17 bases between. From germline, CDR1 is SGHVS and CDR2 FQNEAQ. The CDR3 runs to 18 residues.

The CDR3: CASSFEGAGEQYF. CDR3 DNA: TGTGCCAGCAGCTTCGAAGGGGCCGGGGAGCAGTACTTC. The rearrangement uses TRBV7-9 and TRBJ2-7, with D perhaps matching TRBD1 (5 bases). The CDR3 has 13 amino acids. Germline V gene lookup returns CDR1 SEHNR and CDR2 FQNEAQ (reference sequence). V was clipped by 3 bases and J by 7 bases, with 13 bases between them.